The 12 T cell receptor beta chains presented below share a single source sample, sequenced in a study of blood T cell repertoires in COVID-19. Using immunoSEQ multiplex PCR, the repertoire was profiled, and TCRdb retains in-frame clones only, with some absent. The top ten hold approximately 6.5% of the sample, which has around 170,000 clones, around 83% seen once. Sequencing input: peripheral blood. Receptor source: a middle-aged woman with acute or convalescent COVID-19.

The chain employs TRBV5-1 and TRBJ2-7; TRBD2 agrees at 9 bases. The J segment lost 2 bases and the V segment lost 4 bases, leaving 7 bases of the junction unmatched. Germline CDR1 reads SGHRS; CDR2 reads YFSETQ. The CDR3 has 15 amino acids. CDR3 residues: CASSSGTSKTYEQYF. CDR3 DNA sequence: TGCGCCAGCAGCAGCGGGACTAGCAAAACCTACGAGCAGTACTTC. The variable domain in full, with the rest retrieved from reference TRBV5-1 and TRBJ2-7, is KAGVTQTPRYLIKTRGQQVTLSCSPISGHRSVSWYQQTPGQGLQFLFEYFSETQRNKGNFPGRFSGRQFSNSRSEMNVSTLELGDSALYLCASSSGTSKTYEQYFGPGTRLTVT.

This chain connects TRBV5-1 to TRBJ1-2, with D maybe TRBD1 (5 bases). This CDR3 contains 12 residues. Trimming shortened V by 0 bases and J by 8 bases, and 8 bases separated the two germline ends. Looked up from germline, CDR1 is SGHRS and CDR2 is YFSETQ. The chain's CDR3 is CASSLEGEGYTF. Written as DNA, the CDR3 is TGCGCCAGCAGCTTGGAAGGGGAAGGCTACACCTTC.

The chain recombines TRBV27 with TRBJ2-3, with 12 bases matching TRBD2. The CDR3 sequence is 15 residues long. Germline loops: CDR1 MNHEY, CDR2 SMNVEV (reference sequence). V shed 6 bases, J shed 5 bases, and the junction held 6 bases outside the gene matches. The CDR3 protein is CASSRRLAGEDTQYF. CDR3 coding DNA: TGTGCCAGCAGCCGTAGACTAGCGGGAGAAGATACGCAGTATTTT.

The chain is built from TRBV11-2 and TRBJ1-4; no clear D gene. Germline loops: CDR1 SGHAT, CDR2 FQNNGV. There are 14 residues in the CDR3. Trimming removed 7 bases at V and 8 bases at J, with 17 bases between. CDR3 amino acids: CASNPTAGGEKLFF. In DNA, the CDR3 is TGTGCCAGCAACCCCACCGCGGGAGGCGAAAAACTGTTTTTT.

V is TRBV7-9 and J is TRBJ1-2; D possibly corresponds to TRBD1 (5 bases). CDR1 and CDR2 (germline): SEHNR, FQNEAQ (reference sequence). The CDR3 is 13 amino acids. V lost 8 bases and J lost 4, with 14 bases in between. This CDR3 is CASRRGEGYGYTF. CDR3 bases: TGTGCCAGCCGACGGGGGGAAGGCTATGGCTACACCTTC.

The V call is TRBV7-2, the J call TRBJ1-3; 7 bases fit TRBD1. CDR1 SGHTA and CDR2 FQGNSA come from the germline V gene. This CDR3 spans 16 amino acids. V dropped 5 bases and J dropped 2; count of bases not matched to a gene: 9. The CDR3 region is CASSRRGGRPGNTIYF. The CDR3 DNA sequence: TGTGCCAGCAGCCGCAGAGGGGGCCGCCCTGGAAACACCATATATTTT.

V and J are TRBV11-2 and TRBJ2-7, with TRBD1 matching 8 bases. The length of the CDR3 is 13 residues. With V trimmed by 5 bases and J by 7 bases, 7 bases remained unmatched. Germline CDR1 reads SGHAT; CDR2 reads FQNNGV. CDR3 DNA: TGTGCCAGCAGCATGACAGGGGTCCTAGAGCAGTACTTC. It specifies CASSMTGVLEQYF.

V usage is TRBV6-5 and J usage is TRBJ1-1, with a weak D call TRBD1 (6 bases). V was pared by 6 bases and J by 10 bases, with 21 bases between. CDR3 length: 14 residues. Germline lookup yields CDR1 MNHEY and CDR2 SVGAGI. This chain's CDR3 is CASRGFLGAQGAFF. For the CDR3, the DNA is TGTGCCAGCAGAGGATTTTTGGGGGCCCAGGGAGCTTTCTTT.

This chain joins TRBV27 and TRBJ2-1; TRBD1 agrees at 7 bases. The germline V gene has CDR1 MNHEY and CDR2 SMNVEV (reference sequence). The CDR3 contains 19 residues. The ends lost 6 bases at V and 6 bases at J; junction bases unmatched: 23. CDR3 nucleotide sequence: TGTGCCAGCAGCTCCAGTCCGGAAAGGGGGCGCGGTTCAGGCAATGAGCAGTTCTTC. It translates to CASSSSPERGRGSGNEQFF.

The J gene is TRBJ2-7, the V gene TRBV27; 8 positions agree with TRBD2. J was trimmed by 0 bases and V by 7 bases; bases with no gene match: 5. The CDR3 contains 14 residues. Germline V gives CDR1 MNHEY, CDR2 SMNVEV (reference sequence). The CDR3 DNA is TGTGCCAGCACCGGGGGGGGGAACTCCTACGAGCAGTACTTC. This gives the protein CASTGGGNSYEQYF.

This clone showed up just once. The V and J genes are TRBV5-1 and TRBJ2-5, with 12 positions matching TRBD1. V was clipped by 5 bases and J by 4 bases; unmatched bases: 3. Germline V CDR1 and CDR2: SGHRS, YFSETQ. CDR3 size: 14 residues. Here the CDR3 DNA reads TGCGCCAGCAGAGGGACAGGGGGCCCAGAGACCCAGTACTTC. Protein: CASRGTGGPETQYF.

The V call is TRBV29-1, the J call TRBJ2-7; D may be TRBD1 (6 bases). This CDR3 contains 14 residues. V was trimmed by 7 bases and J by 0 bases, leaving 16 bases between them. The germline V gene has CDR1 SQVTM and CDR2 ANQGSEA. In DNA form, the CDR3 reads TGCAGCGGCCGGGACACCATTGACTCCTACGAGCAGTACTTC. This codes for CSGRDTIDSYEQYF.